These 20 T cell receptor beta chains came from one sample sequenced in a study of CD8 T cells in ankylosing spondylitis. From the 5' RACE reads, TCRdb called clonotypes with MiXCR, one entry per CDR3 protein. The sample consists of about 100,000 distinct CDR3 sequences, roughly 8% of them appearing once. The material sequenced was blood, either unsorted or a sorted T cell fraction (not recorded which). These receptors were taken from a male donor with ankylosing spondylitis or in good health (not recorded which).

This clonotype was recorded many times. This CDR3 is CASSLGDPTGELFF. Here the CDR3 DNA reads TGCGCCAGCAGCTTAGGAGACCCCACCGGGGAGCTGTTTTTT. V gene TRBV5-1 combines with J gene TRBJ2-2, with D unclear. The V gene's germline CDR1 is SGHRS and CDR2 YFSETQ. The CDR3 covers 14 residues. V shed 2 bases and J shed 4 bases, with 9 bases lying between them.

Of note for this clonotype: A single base separates this from a much larger clone, so it may be a read error. The chain carries TRBV30 and TRBJ1-5; no firm D call. Trimming stripped 2 bases from V and 0 bases from J, with 5 bases between. The CDR3 is made up of 13 amino acids. Germline V gives CDR1 GTSNPN, CDR2 SVGIG (reference sequence). The chain's CDR3 is CAWSRDSNQPQHF. In DNA, the CDR3 is TGTGCCTGGAGTAGGGATAGCAATCAGCCCCAGCATTTT.

Details on this clonotype: Given a much more abundant clone one base away, this may be a read error. The V gene is TRBV4-3, the J gene TRBJ2-5; TRBD1 agrees at 8 bases. The germline gives CDR1 LGHNA, CDR2 YSLEER. There are 13 residues in the CDR3. V shed 7 bases, J shed 6 bases, and the junction held 7 bases outside the gene matches. CDR3 coding DNA: TGCGCCAGCATCCACGGACAGGGAAAGACCCAGTACTTC. This translates into CASIHGQGKTQYF.

This clonotype showed up just a few times. The chain combines TRBV7-9 with TRBJ2-1; 9 bases align to TRBD2. J gave up 4 bases and V 2 bases, and 9 bases lay outside the gene matches. Per the germline V gene, CDR1 is SEHNR and CDR2 is FQNEAQ (reference sequence). CDR3 length: 17 amino acids. CDR3: CASSLSSTSGSYNEQFF. The CDR3 nucleotides are TGTGCCAGCAGCTTAAGTAGTACTAGCGGGTCATACAATGAGCAGTTCTTC.

This clonotype was found many times. This sequence joins TRBV29-1 and TRBJ1-6; no firm D call. V was clipped by 7 bases and J by 6 bases, with 16 bases between them. Germline CDR1 reads SQVTM; CDR2 reads ANQGSEA. The CDR3 consists of 14 residues. This CDR3 reads CSANSGAPNSPLHF. The CDR3 bases are TGCAGCGCCAACAGTGGAGCCCCTAATTCACCCCTCCACTTT.

Comment on this clonotype: The junction and the germline gene differ at one end; a read error may be behind it. The chain joins TRBV18 to TRBJ2-2; D is perhaps TRBD1 (6 bases). In germline, CDR1 is KGHSH, CDR2 LQKENI. CDR3 size: 19 residues. Here the CDR3 DNA reads TGTGTCAGCTCACCACCGGTAAAGTTGACAGGATCGAACACCGGGGAGCTGTTTTTT. Amino acids: CVSSPPVKLTGSNTGELFF.

This clonotype was detected many times. This chain links TRBV5-6 with TRBJ1-4, with D possibly matching TRBD1 (6 bases). This CDR3 comprises 17 residues. Trimming removed 0 bases from V and 0 bases from J, with 12 bases in between. Germline V gene lookup returns CDR1 SGHDT and CDR2 YYEEEE. The DNA of the CDR3 is TGTGCCAGCAGCTTGGTCTCCAGGGGCGCAACTAATGAAAAACTGTTTTTT. It is translated as CASSLVSRGATNEKLFF.

This clonotype showed up many times. The chain uses TRBV11-2 and TRBJ2-1; TRBD1 is a possible D gene (6 bases). CDR3 length equals 15 residues. Looked up from germline, CDR1 is SGHAT and CDR2 is FQNNGV. Trimming took 6 bases from V and 7 from J, leaving 19 bases between them. The CDR3 nucleotides read TGTGCCAGCAGTTCTACCACCGGGACAAATAATGAGCAGTTCTTC. Its translation is CASSSTTGTNNEQFF.

The sample holds many counts of this clonotype. This chain uses TRBV19 with TRBJ1-2, with a possible D match to TRBD1 (6 bases). This CDR3 has 14 residues. CDR1 LNHDA and CDR2 SQIVND come from the germline V gene (reference sequence). Trimming left V 6 bases short and J 5 bases short, with 16 bases between. As DNA, the CDR3 is TGTGCCAGTAGCACCCCTGGACAGAAATATGGCTACACCTTC. Protein sequence: CASSTPGQKYGYTF.

This clonotype was seen at least ten times. The rearrangement uses TRBV6-6 and TRBJ1-5; no firm D call. The germline V gene has CDR1 MNHNY and CDR2 SVGAGI (reference sequence). The CDR3 contains 13 residues. Trimming pared 6 bases from V and 6 bases from J, leaving 12 bases between. The CDR3 DNA sequence: TGTGCCAGCAGCTCGTTTTCCAGTCAGCCCCAGCATTTT. Translation: CASSSFSSQPQHF.

This clonotype appeared many times. The CDR3 region has the DNA TGTGCCAGCAGCCCTAGCCCCGCGGGCCAAGAGACCCAGTACTTC. Protein: CASSPSPAGQETQYF. The V and J genes are TRBV7-9 and TRBJ2-5, with D perhaps TRBD2 (5 bases). V was shortened by 5 bases and J by 1 base, with 14 bases between the two germline ends. The CDR3 extends over 15 amino acids. CDR1 is SEHNR and CDR2 is FQNEAQ in the germline V gene (reference sequence). Complete variable domain (other parts from reference TRBV7-9 and TRBJ2-5): DTGVSQNPRHKITKRGQNVTFRCDPISEHNRLYWYRQTLGQGPEFLTYFQNEAQLEKSRLLSDRFSAERPKGSFSTLEIQRTEQGDSAMYLCASSPSPAGQETQYFGPGTRLLVL.

In this sample, this clonotype turned up many times. The chain combines TRBV20-1 with TRBJ1-1; 9 bases are shared with TRBD1. The CDR3 length is 15 residues. Germline CDR1 reads DFQATT; CDR2 reads SNEGSKA (reference sequence). V lost 1 base to trimming and J lost 4 bases; unmatched junction nucleotides: 7. Here the CDR3 DNA reads TGCAGTGCTAGAGGCGACAGGGGGGCGACCACTGAAGCTTTCTTT. Protein sequence: CSARGDRGATTEAFF.

In its sample, this clonotype was seen many times. This chain links TRBV5-6 with TRBJ1-1, with D possibly matching TRBD1 (5 bases). The V and J ends lost 0 bases and 3 bases respectively, with 12 bases between them. CDR1 and CDR2 (germline): SGHDT, YYEEEE. This CDR3 is 15 amino acids long. CDR3 DNA sequence: TGTGCCAGCAGCTTGGTGGCCATAGGGGACACTGAAGCTTTCTTT. It yields the protein CASSLVAIGDTEAFF.

This clonotype has at least ten counts. The chain couples TRBV7-2 to TRBJ2-2; TRBD2 matches at 9 bases. J lost 0 bases, V lost 8 bases, and 4 bases had no gene match. The CDR3 is made up of 15 amino acids. CDR1 and CDR2 (germline): SGHTA, FQGNSA. The DNA for the CDR3 is TGTGCCAGCGTAGCGGGAGTCTCGAACACCGGGGAGCTGTTTTTT. Protein product: CASVAGVSNTGELFF.

In its sample, this clonotype was seen a few times. The chain recombines TRBV12-3 or TRBV12-4 with TRBJ2-3, with 10 bases matching TRBD2. Trimming took 5 bases from V and 6 from J; bases not matched to a gene: 8. CDR3 length equals 15 residues. The CDR3 sequence: CASSTRAGGRDTQYF. The DNA of the CDR3 is TGTGCCAGCAGTACCCGAGCGGGAGGGAGGGATACGCAGTATTTT.

This clonotype was seen repeatedly, ten times or more. This chain connects TRBV6-1 to TRBJ1-5, with TRBD1 as a possible D gene (5 bases). The germline V gene has CDR1 MNHNS and CDR2 SASEGT. V lost 4 bases, J lost 4 bases, and 8 bases lay in between. The CDR3 contains 13 residues. DNA of the CDR3: TGTGCCAGCAGTGGACAGCCGAATCAGCCCCAGCATTTT. It is translated as CASSGQPNQPQHF.

The table lists this clonotype with many counts. V and J are TRBV5-6 and TRBJ2-5; 7 bases fit TRBD2. The length of the CDR3 is 15 residues. CDR1 SGHDT and CDR2 YYEEEE come from the germline V gene. The V and J ends lost 0 bases and 5 bases, in that order; junction bases with no gene match: 7. DNA of the CDR3: TGTGCCAGCAGCTTGGACGGAGCGGGGTGGGAGACCCAGTACTTC. The encoded protein is CASSLDGAGWETQYF.

This clonotype has at least ten counts. The chain recombines TRBV3-1 with TRBJ1-1; possibly TRBD1 for D (5 bases). This CDR3 is built from 12 residues. V was trimmed by 4 bases and J by 6 bases, leaving 9 bases between them. The germline gives CDR1 LGHDT, CDR2 YNNKEL (reference sequence). DNA for the CDR3: TGTGCCAGCAGCCGCTCAGGGCCTGAAGCTTTCTTT. It is translated as CASSRSGPEAFF.

At least ten counts were recorded for this clonotype. Here the CDR3 reads CASSLGFGVATDTQYF. DNA of the CDR3: TGTGCCAGCAGCTTGGGCTTCGGGGTGGCCACAGATACGCAGTATTTT. The rearrangement uses TRBV7-2 and TRBJ2-3; weak D call: TRBD2 (5 bases). CDR1 and CDR2 (germline): SGHTA, FQGNSA. This CDR3 comprises 16 residues. The V and J ends lost 3 bases and 2 bases respectively, with 15 bases between them.

This clonotype was seen at least ten times. This CDR3 reads CASSLPGVGNQPQHF. CDR3 coding DNA: TGTGCCAGCAGCCTCCCTGGGGTCGGCAATCAGCCCCAGCATTTT. The chain joins TRBV7-8 to TRBJ1-5, with D unresolved. CDR1 is SGHVS and CDR2 is FQNEAQ in the germline V gene. The CDR3 has 15 residues. Trimming took 5 bases from V and 2 from J, leaving 13 bases between them.